The rows below give T cell receptor beta chains drawn from one sample of a study of cytomegalovirus exposure and HLA in healthy donors. Sequencing used immunoSEQ multiplex PCR; TCRdb keeps in-frame clones, though not all of them. This table holds a few hundred thousand clones, more than 55% found once. The sequenced sample consisted of PBMCs. Source of these receptors: a female donor in good health and CMV-seronegative. The conserved cysteine and the conserved F or W are not part of the CDR3 here.

J,V,CDR3
TRBJ2-3,TRBV2,ANGLAGATDTQY
TRBJ2-5,TRBV4-1,ASSQEAGRPEETQY
TRBJ1-5,TRBV28,ASSWAGQGIQPQH
TRBJ2-5,TRBV27,ASSYRTSGRRETQY
TRBJ2-7,TRBV12-1,ASSLFYEQY
TRBJ1-1,TRBV27,ASIGGGGVKTEAF
TRBJ2-1,TRBV2,AIPGTSGRTGNNEQF
TRBJ2-5,TRBV7-2,ASSLGRTGAGSQY
TRBJ2-4,TRBV5-4,ASSSLAGETPAKNIQY
TRBJ1-5,TRBV4-1,ASSQTQGIPSNQPQH
TRBJ2-7,TRBV11-2,ASSFGGTSYEQY
TRBJ2-7,TRBV7-8,ASSLLDRNYEQY
TRBJ2-1,TRBV20-1,SARLNEQF
TRBJ2-5,TRBV10-3,AISERLTSRGPDGTQY
TRBJ2-5,TRBV19,ASSIGWVGPGGAQETQY
TRBJ2-7,TRBV11-3,ASSPRAYEQY
TRBJ1-1,TRBV6-6,ATRTGAIAEAF
TRBJ1-5,TRBV2,ASSRDRVDSNQPQH
TRBJ2-7,TRBV2,ASRYSGSSYEQY
TRBJ2-1,TRBV2,ASSHPSGHSYNEQF
TRBJ2-5,TRBV13,ASSSRAGEVGETQY
TRBJ2-3,TRBV4-2,ASSQDNSLSGTQY
TRBJ2-1,TRBV6-1,ASSPGLAGGNEQF
TRBJ2-1,TRBV6-5,ASSRGGSSYNEQF
TRBJ2-4,TRBV28,ASSFLLTGVLNIQY
TRBJ2-7,TRBV6-5,ASSIDSSRSEQY
TRBJ2-3,TRBV7-9,ASSFGTGRDTQY
TRBJ2-1,TRBV30,AWRGTSGKAYNEQF
TRBJ1-2,TRBV5-1,ASSLVPGANYGYT
TRBJ2-3,TRBV7-9,ASSLTSGSTDTQY
TRBJ1-4,TRBV10-1,ASSDSGVVGQGNEKLF
TRBJ2-7,TRBV5-4,ASSILGGRAREQY
TRBJ2-3,TRBV5-1,ASSLRTSGTDTQY
TRBJ1-2,TRBV2,ASLRAGGNYGYT
TRBJ2-3,TRBV28,GASETDTQY
TRBJ1-3,TRBV4-1,ASSQDRGTGNTIY
TRBJ2-3,TRBV2,ASSGLAGNTDTQY
TRBJ2-1,TRBV19,ASSVGLNNEQF
TRBJ2-5,TRBV5-1,ASSFAVKETQY
TRBJ2-3,TRBV19,ASKVSVSTDTQY
TRBJ2-7,TRBV15,ATSSDGTAVYEQY
TRBJ1-4,TRBV10-1,ASSEFRGPNEKLF
TRBJ2-5,TRBV11-2,ASSLGYRDRTGEQETQY
TRBJ2-1,TRBV25-1,ASSGGGFGIDEQF
TRBJ2-1,TRBV5-1,ASRFGDSSTEQF
TRBJ2-2,TRBV27,ASRWSASGVTGELF
TRBJ2-1,TRBV28,ASSALAGGYNEQF
TRBJ2-5,TRBV7-2,ASSLGAGGGGIETQY
TRBJ1-2,TRBV19,ASSPTGNPYGYT
TRBJ2-1,TRBV9,ASSPRRVDGGDEQF
NA,TRBV5-6,ASSGEVDPYEQY
TRBJ2-7,TRBV10-3,AISESTEHYEQY
TRBJ2-1,TRBV4-1,ASSRVGLAGIKLYYNEQF
TRBJ2-7,TRBV6-1,ASSGTDHYEQY
TRBJ2-3,TRBV6-1,ASSDLAGGTDTQY
TRBJ2-7,TRBV27,ASSPTGSGNEQY
TRBJ2-3,TRBV19,ASSTPGLAGPRADTQY
TRBJ2-3,TRBV28,ASSSLLRVIAVPTDTQY
TRBJ2-7,TRBV28,ASSLWDRGSYEQY
TRBJ2-5,TRBV11-2,ASSPRTQVMETQY